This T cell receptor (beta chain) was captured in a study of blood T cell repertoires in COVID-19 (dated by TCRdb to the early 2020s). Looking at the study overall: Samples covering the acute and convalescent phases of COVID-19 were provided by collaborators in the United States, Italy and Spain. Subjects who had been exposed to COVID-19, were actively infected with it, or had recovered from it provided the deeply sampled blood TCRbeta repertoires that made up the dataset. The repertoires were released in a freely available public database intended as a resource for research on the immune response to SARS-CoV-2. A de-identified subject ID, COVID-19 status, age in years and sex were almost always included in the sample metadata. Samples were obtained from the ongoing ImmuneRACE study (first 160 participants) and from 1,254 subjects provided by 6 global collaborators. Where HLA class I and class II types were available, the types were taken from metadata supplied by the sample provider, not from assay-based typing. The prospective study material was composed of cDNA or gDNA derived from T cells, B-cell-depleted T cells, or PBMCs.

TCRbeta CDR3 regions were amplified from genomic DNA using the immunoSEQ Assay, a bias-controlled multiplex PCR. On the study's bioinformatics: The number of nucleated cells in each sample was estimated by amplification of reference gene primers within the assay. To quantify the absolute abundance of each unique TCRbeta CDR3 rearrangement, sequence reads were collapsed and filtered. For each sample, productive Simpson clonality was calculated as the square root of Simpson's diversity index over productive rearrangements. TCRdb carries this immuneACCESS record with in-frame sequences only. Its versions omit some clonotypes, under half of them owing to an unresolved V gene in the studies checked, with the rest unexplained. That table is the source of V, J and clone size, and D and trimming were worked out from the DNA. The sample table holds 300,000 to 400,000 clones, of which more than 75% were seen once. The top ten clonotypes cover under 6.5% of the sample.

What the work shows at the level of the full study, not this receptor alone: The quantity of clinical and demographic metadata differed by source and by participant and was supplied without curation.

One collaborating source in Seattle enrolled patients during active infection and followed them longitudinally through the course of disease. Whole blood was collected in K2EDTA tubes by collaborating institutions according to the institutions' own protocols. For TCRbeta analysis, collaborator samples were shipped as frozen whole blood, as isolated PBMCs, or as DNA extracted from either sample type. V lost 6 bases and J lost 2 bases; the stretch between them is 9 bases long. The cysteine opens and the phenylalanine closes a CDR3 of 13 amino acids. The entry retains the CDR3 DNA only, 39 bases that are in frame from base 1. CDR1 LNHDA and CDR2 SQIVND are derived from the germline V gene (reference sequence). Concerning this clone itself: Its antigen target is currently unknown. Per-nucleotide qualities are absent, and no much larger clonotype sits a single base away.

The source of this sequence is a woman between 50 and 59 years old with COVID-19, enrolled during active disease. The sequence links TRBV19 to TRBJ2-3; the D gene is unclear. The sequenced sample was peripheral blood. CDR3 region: CASSISVTDTQYF. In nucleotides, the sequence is TGTGCCAGTAGCATTTCAGTCACAGATACGCAGTATTTT.